This T cell receptor (beta chain) was captured by sequencing in a study of T-cell memory formation after mild COVID-19. The overall study: For the most part, TCR clusters were specific to one donor.

On this clonotype: Antigen specificity is unknown.

Each CDR3 protein is one row after TCRdb ran MiXCR on the 5' RACE reads. The table has under 550,000 distinct CDR3 sequences, roughly 18% seen once; the top ten hold roughly 21%. General study points: Memory from before infection featured some responding clones, which suggests cross-reactive memory joined. Clones that contracted from day 15 to 85 had balanced CD4/CD8; later expanders were CD4+ biased. Shrinking CD4+ clones resided mostly in CM and EM, and CD8+ ones in EMRA.

Germline trimming cut 7 bases from V and 3 bases from J; bases unmatched to any gene: 7. Germline V gives CDR1 ENHRY, CDR2 SYGVKD. This CDR3 has 15 residues. The specimen sequenced was PBMCs or a T cell subset sorted from them (not recorded which). The V gene is TRBV10-3, the J gene TRBJ2-3; 10 bases match TRBD2. The sequence was obtained from a man aged 18 to 29 who had mild COVID-19 (a few samples of this study predate the infection). Cell type and time point are not known. The CDR3 region is CAINGGGLATDTQYF. In nucleotides, the CDR3 is TGTGCCATCAATGGAGGGGGACTAGCGACAGATACGCAGTATTTT.